This T cell receptor beta chain was recovered during a study of CD8 T cells in Susac syndrome (dated by TCRdb to between 2019 and 2020). As for the study more broadly: Repertoire sequencing was used to test whether CD8+ T cell activation and differentiation in Susac syndrome was antigen driven. CD8+ T cell repertoire clonality was compared between about 12 healthy donors, around 14 Susac syndrome patients and around 15 multiple sclerosis patients.

What the study reported, not specific to this receptor: The number of individuals in the TCR sequencing and HLA analysis was acknowledged as relatively small.

RNA was extracted with the RNeasy kit and 0.5 to 1 ug was reverse transcribed using random hexamers. TCR beta CDR3 regions were amplified with the immunoSEQ multiplex PCR assay covering 54 Vbeta and 13 Jbeta segments. PCR amplification bias was corrected using a synthetic template baseline for primer optimization and computational correction. For the original study's pipeline: Only productive sequences were kept, with reads annotated to V, D and J genes according to IMGT and analyzed in immunoSEQ Analyzer. To calculate clonality, Shannon entropy was normalized by log2 of the number of productive unique sequences and then subtracted from one. Public and private clones were assessed among the 100 most prevalent clones of each patient and control. Clones were defined as Susac-specific when absent from the healthy and MS cohorts, from approximately 1,100 published viral clones and from other ImmuneACCESS disease sequences. TCRdb applied fastp at Q25 and MiXCR to the public reads, then kept only in-frame beta chains. Each CDR3 protein appears once, grouped with its most common genes and DNA. The V and J calls follow TCRdb's processing rather than the paper's. Counted in this sample were under 200,000 distinct CDR3 sequences; about 95% of them appeared once. The ten largest clonotypes hold roughly 0.16% of the sample.

Notes on this clonotype: There is no known antigen for this receptor. No qualities accompany the bases; no much larger clone lies one base away.

Clipping removes 5 bases from V and 8 bases from J, with 8 as the unmatched junction base count. Taken from the germline V gene (reference sequence), the CDR1 and CDR2 loops are DFQATT and SNEGSKA. The CDR3 sequence holds 13 residues, the cysteine and phenylalanine included. The read is trimmed to its CDR3 DNA, 39 bases read in frame from base 1. High-throughput TCR beta sequencing profiled peripheral blood CD8+ and CD4+ T cells from healthy donors, Susac syndrome patients and multiple sclerosis patients. Multiple sclerosis controls were treatment-naive patients with stable or active relapsing-remitting disease fulfilling revised McDonald criteria. Bulk CD8+ and CD4+ T cells were purified by magnetic negative isolation, while CD8+ TEMRA cells were enriched using FACS. Blood was drawn into EDTA tubes, processed within 24 hours, and PBMCs were isolated by density gradient centrifugation. PBMCs destined for TCR sequencing were cryopreserved in liquid nitrogen and later thawed in a 37 °C water bath. A purity of at least 90% was achieved for sorted or isolated CD4+, CD8+ and CD8+ TEMRA cells.

The sequencing sample was made of CD8+ T cells from PBMCs. The TCR was taken from a human donor with multiple sclerosis. The V and J segments used are TRBV20-1 and TRBJ2-1, and TRBD2 aligns with 8 junction nucleotides. The CDR3 is CSAGGLVIYEQFF. The DNA is as follows: TGCAGTGCTGGGGGACTAGTGATCTATGAGCAGTTCTTC.